This TCR beta chain is from a study of blood T cell repertoires in COVID-19. Study-level information: Both acute and convalescent COVID-19 samples were obtained from the United States, Italy and Spain. Sample material is recorded as cDNA or gDNA derived from T cells, B-cell-depleted T cells, or PBMCs.

Germline CDR1 and CDR2: SGHTA and FQGNSA. V lost 3 bases and J lost 1, with 6 bases in between. The CDR3 covers 13 residues. The method was immunoSEQ multiplex PCR; TCRdb's version includes in-frame clones alone and lacks a portion of them. The repertoire has 210,000 or so clones, about 89% of them found once; the top ten carry about 7%. The receptor was isolated from a man in his forties with acute or convalescent COVID-19. The chain recombines TRBV7-2 with TRBJ2-5, with D unresolved. The sequencing input was peripheral blood. The CDR3 region has the DNA TGTGCCAGCAGCTTCGTCGTCCAAGAGACCCAGTACTTC. It codes for CASSFVVQETQYF.